This is a list of T cell receptor beta chains from one sample in a study of T cell repertoires in cytomegalovirus infection. Each CDR3 protein gets one entry after TCRdb re-called the reads with MiXCR. The repertoire includes tens of thousands of distinct CDR3 sequences, 20% to 25% of them detected once, and around 77% sits in the top ten. Their antigens are not known. Specimen: PBMCs, sequenced either directly or after in vitro stimulation (not recorded which). The source is a human donor in good health (CMV status not recorded). Some clones in this sample may be carry-over from other donors' samples. The CDR3 runs from the conserved cysteine through the conserved F or W. Each record gives: CDR3 protein, J gene, V gene, clone size. Not all rows give a size; the values are once, few, many and, for expanded clones, a class.

CDR3 protein: CASSLSRDPTF
J gene: TRBJ2-3
V gene: TRBV7-3
clone size: few

CDR3 protein: CASSSRQGSYEQYF
J gene: TRBJ2-7
V gene: TRBV7-8
clone size: many

CDR3 protein: CASRGGLARNEQFF
J gene: TRBJ2-1
V gene: TRBV6-5
clone size: .

CDR3 protein: CASRQPGQGVAFF
J gene: TRBJ1-1
V gene: TRBV6-5
clone size: .

CDR3 protein: CASSPAGTGFGGYTF
J gene: TRBJ1-2
V gene: TRBV11-2
clone size: .

CDR3 protein: CASSLSEANNEQFF
J gene: TRBJ2-1
V gene: TRBV7-9
clone size: few

CDR3 protein: CASSAQGTGELFF
J gene: TRBJ2-2
V gene: TRBV3-1
clone size: .

CDR3 protein: CASSYHIYLGPQHF
J gene: TRBJ1-5
V gene: TRBV6-5
clone size: few

CDR3 protein: CSASGSYTGELFF
J gene: TRBJ2-2
V gene: TRBV29-1
clone size: .

CDR3 protein: CASSRGVAGSNEQFF
J gene: TRBJ2-1
V gene: TRBV6-2/TRBV6-3
clone size: few

CDR3 protein: CASRPSGASNQPQHF
J gene: TRBJ1-5
V gene: TRBV27
clone size: .

CDR3 protein: CASSPGLHSTDTQYF
J gene: TRBJ2-3
V gene: TRBV5-5
clone size: .

CDR3 protein: CASSLAVTVTYGYTF
J gene: TRBJ1-2
V gene: TRBV5-1
clone size: .

CDR3 protein: CASSLRGSGNEQFF
J gene: TRBJ2-1
V gene: TRBV7-2
clone size: many

CDR3 protein: CASSGAGGYNEQFF
J gene: TRBJ2-1
V gene: TRBV11-2
clone size: few

CDR3 protein: CASSLGGGFLDQYF
J gene: TRBJ2-5
V gene: TRBV12-3/TRBV12-4
clone size: few

CDR3 protein: CASSLLLAGGDEQFF
J gene: TRBJ2-1
V gene: TRBV7-9
clone size: few

CDR3 protein: CASSFEYTEAFF
J gene: TRBJ1-1
V gene: TRBV7-9
clone size: few

CDR3 protein: CASRPGSVNEKLFF
J gene: TRBJ1-4
V gene: TRBV7-2
clone size: .

CDR3 protein: CSARVGQDIAGASYNEQFF
J gene: TRBJ2-1
V gene: TRBV20-1
clone size: .

CDR3 protein: CASSEKTGPYEQYF
J gene: TRBJ2-7
V gene: TRBV7-9
clone size: few

CDR3 protein: CASSSQIGQGQTLVGYTF
J gene: TRBJ1-2
V gene: TRBV7-6
clone size: many

CDR3 protein: CASSSQGELNQPQHF
J gene: TRBJ1-5
V gene: TRBV6-2/TRBV6-3
clone size: .

CDR3 protein: CASRLEGLTDEAFF
J gene: TRBJ1-1
V gene: TRBV7-8
clone size: many

CDR3 protein: CASSLDWGETQYF
J gene: TRBJ2-5
V gene: TRBV7-9
clone size: few

CDR3 protein: CASRGDRITGELFF
J gene: TRBJ2-2
V gene: TRBV7-2
clone size: many

CDR3 protein: CASSMGTGSGANVLTF
J gene: TRBJ2-6
V gene: TRBV19
clone size: .

CDR3 protein: CAIRSSGSGNEQFF
J gene: TRBJ2-1
V gene: TRBV10-3
clone size: once

CDR3 protein: CASSLWTVNYEQYF
J gene: TRBJ2-7
V gene: TRBV28
clone size: few

CDR3 protein: CASSLGQGWRETQYF
J gene: TRBJ2-5
V gene: TRBV11-2
clone size: few